The clone carrying this TCR beta chain was found many times. The antigen remains undetermined. It was with unique molecular identifiers that the TCRbeta library was prepared. From the PCR reads, TCRdb called clonotypes with MiXCR, one entry per CDR3 protein. Of 150,000 to 200,000 distinct CDR3 sequences in the sample, 5% to 7.5% are singletons; the top ten hold roughly 4.5%. The entry originates in a study of T-cell reconstitution after alpha-beta-depleted transplantation in children. Study-level points and caveats: T-cell counts and diversity at one year post-transplant came mainly from newly produced T cells. Approximately two months post-transplant, alpha-beta T cells reportedly originated from several hundred expanded graft clones.

J was trimmed by 0 bases and V by 0 bases; bases with no gene match: 7. In germline, CDR1 is SGHRS, CDR2 YFSETQ. The CDR3 spans 17 residues. The gene calls are TRBV5-1 and TRBJ2-7, with 9 positions matching TRBD1. Source: PBMCs, taken before TCRalphabeta/CD19-depleted stem cell transplant. The TCR was taken from a girl less than two years old with combined immunodeficiency, due to receive a stem cell transplant. The CDR3 loop reads CASSLGDREGGSYEQYF. CDR3 in DNA: TGCGCCAGCAGCTTGGGGGACAGGGAGGGAGGCTCCTACGAGCAGTACTTC.